Given below is one T cell receptor (beta chain) in context. Its antigen remains unidentified. The input lacks base qualities; no much larger clone sits a single base away. The CDR3 regions of human TCRbeta chains were subjected to immunosequencing. In the original analysis: TCRs in the repertoires were compared against a reference library of SARS-CoV-2-specific TCRs that had been generated with the MIRA antigen-specificity platform. Breadth was defined as the fraction of unique TCRs that were SARS-CoV-2-associated. Depth was defined as the fraction of total T cells that were SARS-CoV-2-associated. Using the MIRA data, each spike-specific TCR was mapped to the spike region that the TCR reacts to and placed in a CD4 or CD8 class. Log10-transformed breadth and depth values were compared by one-way ANOVA with Sidak's multiple comparisons tests. TCRdb limited this immuneACCESS table to in-frame rearrangements with V and J called. A share of clones is missing; checked studies link under half to unresolved V genes, and the rest is unexplained. That table supplies the V and J calls and clone size; D and trimming were determined from the DNA. Present in this sample are 150,000 to 200,000 clones, around 90% of which were seen just once. The top ten clonotypes cover approximately 4% of the sample.

The meaning of the sample's time point label: about 28 days (+/-7) after the second vaccine dose. The label giving this sample's treatment or condition can be read as: meningococcal conjugate vaccine given as trial control. Vaccinee samples came from UK trials COV001 and COV002, including a single-blind randomized controlled phase 2/3 trial of AZD1222 (ChAdOx1 nCoV-19) in healthy adults. Trial participant PBMC samples were collected at day 0 and day 28 after the second dose for TCRbeta chain sequencing. The data were taken from a study of T cell responses to AZD1222 COVID-19 vaccine (dated by TCRdb to the early 2020s). Turning to the overall study: A total of just over 230 trial participants underwent TCR sequencing, of whom around 210 had received two doses of AZD1222 and around 25 had received two doses of the MenACWY control vaccine. Trial participants were enrolled into age subgroups of 18-55, 56-69 and 70-plus years, which contained around 150, 29 and 61 TCR-sequenced participants, respectively.

Measured from the cysteine to the phenylalanine, the CDR3 is 14 residues long. The retained sequence is limited to the CDR3, 42 bases, with the frame set at the first base. V ends up 6 bases short and J 4 bases short, with an unmatched junction base count of 6. Reading the germline V gene gives CDR1 SQVTM and CDR2 ANQGSEA. General findings and caveats noted by the study authors: Spike-specific TCR breadth and depth rose significantly after two AZD1222 doses compared with day 0 and with MenACWY recipients. Participants were mostly white British and included more females than males, and it was suggested by the authors that clonal diversity may have been underestimated. Only five or six AZD1222 recipients were SARS-CoV-2 seropositive at baseline, limiting conclusions about previously exposed vaccinees. Because no day 14 peak-response samples were available, the repertoires could be characterized only after the peak T cell response. Epitopes outside the regions mutated in the B.1.351 and B.1.1.7 variants were reportedly recognized by nearly half of the unique spike-specific TCRs. CD4 TCRs associated with the vaccine covered the entire spike protein, and the dominant responses were in regions 160-218 and 743-854. In the small 56-69-year group, the increase in depth fell short of significance, most likely because of low power.

The sample was peripheral blood, taken 28 days after the second dose of the MenACWY control vaccine. The V and J segments used are TRBV29-1 and TRBJ2-6; TRBD1 matches 7 bases in the middle. The TCR comes from an adult who received the MenACWY meningococcal vaccine as a control. The DNA sequence follows: TGCAGCGTCTTGACAGGGACCGGGGCCAACGTCCTGACTTTC. Translated, it gives CSVLTGTGANVLTF.